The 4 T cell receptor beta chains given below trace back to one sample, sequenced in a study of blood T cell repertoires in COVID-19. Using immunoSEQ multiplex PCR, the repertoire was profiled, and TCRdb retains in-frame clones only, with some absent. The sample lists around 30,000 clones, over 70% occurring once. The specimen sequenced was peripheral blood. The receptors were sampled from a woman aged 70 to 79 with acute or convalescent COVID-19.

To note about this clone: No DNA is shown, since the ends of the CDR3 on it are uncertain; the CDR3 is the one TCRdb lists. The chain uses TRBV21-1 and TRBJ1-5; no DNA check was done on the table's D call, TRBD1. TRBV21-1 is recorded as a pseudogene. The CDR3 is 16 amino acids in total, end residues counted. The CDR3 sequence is CASSKVGQGSNQPQHF.

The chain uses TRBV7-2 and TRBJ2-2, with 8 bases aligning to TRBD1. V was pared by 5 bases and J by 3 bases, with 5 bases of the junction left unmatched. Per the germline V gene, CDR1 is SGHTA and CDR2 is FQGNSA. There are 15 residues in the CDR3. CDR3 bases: TGTGCCAGCAGCCGGACAGGGACCGACACCGGGGAGCTGTTTTTT. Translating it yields CASSRTGTDTGELFF.

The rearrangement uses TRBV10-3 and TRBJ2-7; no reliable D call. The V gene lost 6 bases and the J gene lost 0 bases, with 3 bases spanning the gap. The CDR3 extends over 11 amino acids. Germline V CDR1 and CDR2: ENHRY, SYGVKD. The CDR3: CAISGSYEQYF. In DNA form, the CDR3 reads TGTGCCATCAGCGGCTCCTACGAGCAGTACTTC.

CDR3 in amino acids: CASQPGTGSSPLHF. As DNA, the CDR3 is TGTGCCAGCCAGCCCGGGACAGGGAGTTCACCCCTCCACTTT. This rearrangement joins TRBV19 to TRBJ1-6; 9 bases are a match to TRBD1. Germline trimming cut 9 bases from V and 9 bases from J; bases unmatched to any gene: 9. The germline V gene encodes CDR1 LNHDA and CDR2 SQIVND (reference sequence). The CDR3 covers 14 residues.